These 24 T cell receptor beta chains originate from one sample sequenced in a study of cytomegalovirus exposure and HLA in healthy donors. Method: immunoSEQ multiplex PCR; TCRdb's copy keeps in-frame clones and lacks some. The data contain about 220,000 clones, about nine tenths of them singletons. The sequenced sample consisted of PBMCs. The receptors shown here come from a woman between 18 and 29 years old in good health and CMV-seronegative.

This clone was seen more than once but under ten times. The rearrangement links TRBV5-6 to TRBJ1-1; D is uncertain. This CDR3 is 14 amino acids long. V lost 5 bases, J lost 1 base, and 12 bases lay in between. Germline V gives CDR1 SGHDT, CDR2 YYEEEE. CDR3 DNA sequence: TGTGCCAGCAGGGAGAGTGTAGCGAACACTGAAGCTTTCTTT. Its translation is CASRESVANTEAFF.

The chain combines TRBV5-1 with TRBJ2-2; D gene unclear. Germline V CDR1 and CDR2: SGHRS, YFSETQ. CDR3 length equals 15 residues. V lost 7 bases and J 1 base, leaving 14 bases between the germline ends. This CDR3 is CASAPVAENTGELFF. DNA of the CDR3: TGCGCCAGCGCCCCAGTGGCAGAGAACACCGGGGAGCTGTTTTTT.

This clone has only one observation. V gene TRBV21-1 combines with J gene TRBJ1-5; the D segment call TRBD1 is taken from the table without a DNA check. TRBV21-1 is an annotated pseudogene. CDR3 length: 16 residues. The CDR3 region has the DNA TGTGCCAGCAGCCCCCAGAGGGACAGGGGAGCTCAGCCCCAGCATTTT. Its translation is CASSPQRDRGAQPQHF.

This rearrangement joins TRBV11-2 to TRBJ2-1, with 9 bases aligning to TRBD2. Trimming at V came to 4 bases and at J to 5 bases, leaving 6 bases not matched to a gene. CDR1 is SGHAT and CDR2 is FQNNGV in the germline V gene. The CDR3 length is 15 residues. CDR3 DNA sequence: TGTGCCAGCAGCTCGAGACTAGCGGCGGACAATGAGCAGTTCTTC. It specifies CASSSRLAADNEQFF.

The gene calls are TRBV6-1 and TRBJ1-2; 8 nucleotides match TRBD1. The CDR3 sequence is 14 residues long. V dropped 7 bases and J dropped 8; count of bases not matched to a gene: 12. Germline-derived CDR1 and CDR2 are MNHNS and SASEGT. CDR3 nucleotide sequence: TGTGCCAGCACCGACCGATCGGGACAGGTCGGCTACACCTTC. Amino acids: CASTDRSGQVGYTF.

The chain is built from TRBV5-1 and TRBJ2-3; 8 bases match TRBD2. CDR1 is SGHRS, CDR2 YFSETQ, per germline. This CDR3 comprises 16 residues. Unmatched junction bases numbered 11, after V lost 2 bases and J lost 6 bases. The CDR3 spells CASSFFSGELIDTQYF. The CDR3 DNA reads TGCGCCAGCAGCTTCTTTAGCGGGGAGCTCATTGATACGCAGTATTTT.

This clone was counted once. The chain employs TRBV5-1 and TRBJ1-4, with 7 positions matching TRBD1. The V gene end was trimmed by 0 bases and the J gene end by 13 bases; junction bases not matched to a gene: 18. This CDR3 spans 17 amino acids. Germline V gene lookup returns CDR1 SGHRS and CDR2 YFSETQ. DNA of the CDR3: TGCGCCAGCAGCTTGGCCAACTTCCGGGACAGAAGTTTCGGACTGTTTTTT. Translation: CASSLANFRDRSFGLFF.

The gene calls are TRBV18 and TRBJ2-7; 14 nucleotides align to TRBD2. Germline trimming cut 6 bases from V and 6 bases from J; bases unmatched to any gene: 10. In germline, CDR1 is KGHSH, CDR2 LQKENI. The CDR3 is made up of 16 amino acids. CDR3 protein: CASSRGGLAGGGEQYF. CDR3 in DNA: TGTGCCAGCTCCCGGGGCGGACTAGCGGGAGGTGGCGAGCAGTACTTC.

The rearrangement links TRBV5-1 to TRBJ1-3; D call uncertain. Trimming removed 4 bases at V and 9 bases at J, with 20 bases between. Germline CDR1 reads SGHRS; CDR2 reads YFSETQ. The CDR3 sequence is 15 residues long. The chain's CDR3 is CASSRIGGSEGTIYF. The DNA for the CDR3 is TGCGCCAGCAGCAGGATAGGAGGGTCTGAGGGCACCATATATTTT.

V gene TRBV6-5 combines with J gene TRBJ1-5, with 9 nucleotides matching TRBD1. V lost 8 bases to trimming and J lost 0 bases; unmatched junction nucleotides: 5. This CDR3 has 15 residues. The V gene's germline CDR1 is MNHEY and CDR2 SVGAGI. CDR3 sequence (DNA): TGTGCCAGCGGGACAGGGCGCTATAGCAATCAGCCCCAGCATTTT. Residues: CASGTGRYSNQPQHF.

The chain's CDR3 is CASSLAPTNNYGYTF. CDR3 bases: TGTGCCAGCAGCTTAGCCCCCACGAATAACTATGGCTACACCTTC. The chain uses TRBV5-5 and TRBJ1-2; no reliable D call. Trimming took 2 bases from V and 1 from J, leaving 12 bases between them. Germline-derived CDR1 and CDR2 are SGHKS and YYEKEE (reference sequence). CDR3 size: 15 residues.

The chain carries TRBV5-1 and TRBJ1-2; a weak D match, TRBD1 (5 bases). Germline CDR1 reads SGHRS; CDR2 reads YFSETQ. Trimming stripped 4 bases from V and 3 bases from J, with 16 bases between. CDR3 length: 15 amino acids. This CDR3 reads CASSVTQGFHYGYTF. CDR3 DNA sequence: TGCGCCAGCAGCGTAACGCAGGGATTTCACTATGGCTACACCTTC.

V gene TRBV7-2 combines with J gene TRBJ2-3; TRBD2 agrees at 8 bases. The CDR3 loop spans 16 amino acids. CDR1 is SGHTA and CDR2 is FQGNSA in the germline V gene. V shed 1 base and J 2 bases; nucleotides not matched to a gene: 5. DNA of the CDR3: TGTGCCAGCAGCTTAGAGGGACTAGGGATCACAGATACGCAGTATTTT. Translation gives CASSLEGLGITDTQYF.

This clone was found a few times. This chain links TRBV27 with TRBJ1-1; D possibly corresponds to TRBD1 (6 bases). The germline CDR1 and CDR2 sequences are MNHEY and SMNVEV (reference sequence). The CDR3 runs 13 residues. Trimming stripped 5 bases from V and 5 bases from J, with 12 bases between. The CDR3 DNA follows: TGTGCCAGCAGTGGTACAACAGGGACTGAAGCTTTCTTT. This translates into CASSGTTGTEAFF.

V is TRBV7-2 and J is TRBJ1-2; D not certain. Per germline, CDR1 SGHTA and CDR2 FQGNSA. Trimming took off 0 bases at V and 8 bases at J, with 16 bases between the two ends. CDR3 length: 15 residues. CDR3 DNA sequence: TGTGCCAGCAGCTTAGCTGCGATACAGCAAGGAGGCTACACCTTC. Its protein is CASSLAAIQQGGYTF.

The gene calls are TRBV6-5 and TRBJ1-1; a possible D gene is TRBD1 (5 bases). This CDR3 contains 15 residues. The germline gives CDR1 MNHEY, CDR2 SVGAGI. Deletions cut 7 bases from V and 4 bases from J, with 19 bases between. The CDR3 DNA follows: TGTGCCAGCAACGGTATCGAAGGGGCGGTCACTGAAGCTTTCTTT. This translates into CASNGIEGAVTEAFF.

Concerning this clone itself: Other DNA sequences in this specimen translate into the identical CDR3. V is TRBV4-1 and J is TRBJ2-7; the match to TRBD1 covers 7 bases. CDR1 MGHRA and CDR2 YSYEKL come from the germline V gene. The CDR3 length is 13 residues. The V gene end was trimmed by 4 bases and the J gene end by 5 bases; junction bases not matched to a gene: 5. The CDR3 is CASSLGTVDEQYF. The CDR3 DNA reads as TGCGCCAGCAGCCTAGGGACAGTTGACGAGCAGTACTTC.

This clone showed up just once. V and J are TRBV6-5 and TRBJ2-7; 9 positions agree with TRBD1. The CDR3 loop spans 15 amino acids. After removal of 4 bases from V and 3 bases from J, the junction contained 7 bases not matched to a gene. Germline loops: CDR1 MNHEY, CDR2 SVGAGI. The CDR3 DNA is TGTGCCAGCAGTTCCCCGGGACAGGGTCACTACGAGCAGTACTTC. Amino acids: CASSSPGQGHYEQYF.

The chain links TRBV11-2 to TRBJ1-2; no clear D gene. The CDR3 is 13 residues long. The V gene's germline CDR1 is SGHAT and CDR2 FQNNGV. Deletions cut 1 base from V and 7 bases from J, with 10 bases between. The DNA for the CDR3 is TGTGCCAGCAGCTTAGGAGGTACTGGTGGCTACACCTTC. Encoded protein: CASSLGGTGGYTF.

The chain joins TRBV9 to TRBJ2-7; 7 nucleotides align to TRBD1. Germline trimming cut 4 bases from V and 6 bases from J; bases unmatched to any gene: 10. The CDR3 loop spans 14 amino acids. Germline V gene sequence: CDR1 SGDLS, CDR2 YYNGEE. The CDR3 here is CASSTGTVTGEQYF. CDR3 DNA: TGTGCCAGCAGCACTGGGACAGTTACGGGCGAGCAGTACTTC.

The V gene is TRBV7-6, the J gene TRBJ2-7; 7 bases align to TRBD2. This CDR3 contains 14 residues. V was pared by 1 base and J by 6 bases, with 6 bases of the junction left unmatched. The germline CDR1 and CDR2 sequences are SGHVS and FNYEAQ. The CDR3, as DNA: TGTGCCAGCAGCTTAGTGCGGGAGAAGGGCGAGCAGTACTTC. Its protein product is CASSLVREKGEQYF.

The CDR3 region has the DNA TGTGCCAGCAGCTTTCCCCAGGGAGGGGCGGACACTGAAGCTTTCTTT. The encoded protein is CASSFPQGGADTEAFF. The chain links TRBV7-9 to TRBJ1-1; possibly TRBD1 for D (5 bases). The CDR3 consists of 16 residues. Per the germline V gene, CDR1 is SEHNR and CDR2 is FQNEAQ (reference sequence). Between the trimmed V and J ends, which lost 3 bases and 3 bases, there was a span of 17 bases.

The chain recombines TRBV7-8 with TRBJ2-7, with 13 positions matching TRBD2. The germline CDR1 and CDR2 sequences are SGHVS and FQNEAQ. The J segment lost 4 bases and the V segment lost 0 bases, leaving 6 bases of the junction unmatched. CDR3 length: 17 amino acids. As DNA, the CDR3 is TGTGCCAGCAGCTTAGCTGGACTAGCGGGAGATGGGTACGAGCAGTACTTC. This gives the protein CASSLAGLAGDGYEQYF.

The CDR3 region is CASRRDRGRTGELFF. As DNA, the CDR3 is TGTGCCAGCAGGCGCGACAGGGGGCGAACCGGGGAGCTGTTTTTT. This chain joins TRBV6-5 and TRBJ2-2, with TRBD1 matching 10 bases. CDR1 and CDR2 (germline): MNHEY, SVGAGI. Unmatched junction bases numbered 6, after V lost 6 bases and J lost 5 bases. The CDR3 runs 15 residues.